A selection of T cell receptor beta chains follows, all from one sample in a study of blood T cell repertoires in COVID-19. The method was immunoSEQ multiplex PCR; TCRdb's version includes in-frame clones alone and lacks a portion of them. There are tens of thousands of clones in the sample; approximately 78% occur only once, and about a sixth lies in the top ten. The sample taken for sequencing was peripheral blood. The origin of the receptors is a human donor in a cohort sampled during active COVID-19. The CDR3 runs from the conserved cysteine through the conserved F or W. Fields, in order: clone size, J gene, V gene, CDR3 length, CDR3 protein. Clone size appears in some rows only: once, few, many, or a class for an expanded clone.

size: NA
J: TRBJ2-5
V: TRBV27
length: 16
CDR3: CASSSRGRESWETQYF

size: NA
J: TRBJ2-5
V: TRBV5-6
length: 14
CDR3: CASSLGGGRETQYF

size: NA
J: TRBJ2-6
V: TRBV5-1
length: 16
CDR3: CASSLTVSSGANVLTF

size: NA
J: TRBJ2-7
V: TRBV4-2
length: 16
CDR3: CASSQVRASQPYEQYF

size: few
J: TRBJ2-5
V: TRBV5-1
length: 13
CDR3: CASRASDQETQYF

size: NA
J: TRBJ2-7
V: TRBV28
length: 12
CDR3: CASSTLRVEQYF

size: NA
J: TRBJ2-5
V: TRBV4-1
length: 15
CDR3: CASSPGTVLEETQYF

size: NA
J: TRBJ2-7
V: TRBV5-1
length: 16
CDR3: CASSFSRDRSRDGQYF

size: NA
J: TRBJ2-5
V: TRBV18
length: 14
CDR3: CASSAGPGSETQYF

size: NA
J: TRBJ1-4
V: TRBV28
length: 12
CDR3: CASSLDQGKLFF

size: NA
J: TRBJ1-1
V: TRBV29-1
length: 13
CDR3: CSVVGQGGTEAFF

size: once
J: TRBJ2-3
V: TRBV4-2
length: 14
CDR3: CASSQELAGDTQYF

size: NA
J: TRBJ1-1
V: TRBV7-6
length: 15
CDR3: CASSWIAGEGTEAFF

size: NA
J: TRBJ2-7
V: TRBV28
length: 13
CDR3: CASSLDTSYEQYF

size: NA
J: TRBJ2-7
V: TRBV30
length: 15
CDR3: CAWSPSGTSVYEQYF

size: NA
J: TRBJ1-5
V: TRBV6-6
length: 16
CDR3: CASRTGQGATNQPQHF

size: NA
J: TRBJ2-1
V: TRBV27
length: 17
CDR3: CASSSPPGTSSYNEQFF

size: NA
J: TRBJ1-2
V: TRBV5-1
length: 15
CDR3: CASSLAAQGRDGYTF

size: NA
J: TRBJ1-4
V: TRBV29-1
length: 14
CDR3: CSVASGATNEKLFF

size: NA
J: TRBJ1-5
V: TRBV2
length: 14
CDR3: CASSEQGAPQPQHF

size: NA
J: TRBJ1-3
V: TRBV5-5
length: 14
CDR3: CASSRTGSGNTIYF

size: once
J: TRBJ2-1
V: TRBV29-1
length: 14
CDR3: CSGVGLAGYNEQFF

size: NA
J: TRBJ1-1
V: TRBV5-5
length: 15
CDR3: CASSLVWGLNTEAFF

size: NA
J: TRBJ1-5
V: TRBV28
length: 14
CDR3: CASSLDRGDQPQHF

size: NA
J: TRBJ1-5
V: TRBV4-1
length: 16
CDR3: CASSQGIQGVGQPQHF

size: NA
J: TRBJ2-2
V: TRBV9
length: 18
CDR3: CASSVSGAEALGTGELFF

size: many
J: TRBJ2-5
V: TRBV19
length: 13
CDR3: CASSPGTRETQYF